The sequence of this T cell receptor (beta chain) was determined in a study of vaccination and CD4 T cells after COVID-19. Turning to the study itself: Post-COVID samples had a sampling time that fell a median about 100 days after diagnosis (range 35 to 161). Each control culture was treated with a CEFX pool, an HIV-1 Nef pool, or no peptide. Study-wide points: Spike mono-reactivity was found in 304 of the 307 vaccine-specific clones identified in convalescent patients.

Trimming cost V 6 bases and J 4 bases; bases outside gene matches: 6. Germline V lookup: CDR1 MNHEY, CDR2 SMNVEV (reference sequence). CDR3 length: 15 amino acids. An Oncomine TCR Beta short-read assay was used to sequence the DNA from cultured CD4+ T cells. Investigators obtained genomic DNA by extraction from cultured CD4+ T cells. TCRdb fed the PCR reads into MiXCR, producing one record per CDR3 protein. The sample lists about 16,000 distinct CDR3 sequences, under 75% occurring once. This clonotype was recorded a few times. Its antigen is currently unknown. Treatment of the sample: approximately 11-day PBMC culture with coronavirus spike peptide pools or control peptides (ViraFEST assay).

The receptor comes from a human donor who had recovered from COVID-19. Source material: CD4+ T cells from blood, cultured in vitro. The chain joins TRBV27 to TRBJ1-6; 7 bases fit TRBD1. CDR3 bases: TGTGCCAGCAGACCGACGGGACAGTATAATTCACCCCTCCACTTT. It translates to CASRPTGQYNSPLHF.